Listed below are T cell receptor beta chains from one sample, sequenced in a study of OX40 agonist ivuxolimab in advanced cancers. TCRdb's copy holds only in-frame clones and misses some; the assay was immunoSEQ multiplex PCR. The sample carries under 85,000 clones, 85% to 90% recorded once. This sample comprised CD4+ or CD8+ T cells sorted from blood, obtained in a trial of the OX40 agonist ivuxolimab. These receptors were collected from an adult with an advanced solid tumor such as melanoma, head and neck, liver or kidney cancer. Each CDR3 is given with its conserved first and last residue. The D gene is left open where the match is weak. The listing skips clone size in some rows; elsewhere it reads once, few, many or a size class.

TRBV13	NA	NA	TRBJ2-3	CASSPRESSTDTQYF	TGTGCCAGCAGCCCCCGGGAGTCTAGCACAGATACGCAGTATTTT
TRBV11-2	NA	NA	TRBJ1-5	CASSPPGGRKSNQPQHF	TGTGCCAGCAGCCCCCCCGGGGGCCGCAAAAGCAATCAGCCCCAGCATTTT
TRBV2	NA	NA	TRBJ2-7	CASSELSEQPRVSYEQYF	TGTGCCAGCAGTGAACTCTCAGAGCAACCCAGGGTCTCCTACGAGCAGTACTTC
TRBV30	NA	NA	TRBJ1-2	CAWSVLGGQGGYTF	TGTGCCTGGAGTGTACTCGGGGGGCAGGGAGGCTACACCTTC
TRBV5-4	TRBD1	NA	TRBJ2-7	CASSQGDSAYEQYF	TGTGCCAGCAGCCAAGGGGACAGCGCCTACGAGCAGTACTTC
TRBV4-3	NA	once	TRBJ2-2	CASSQVRGTANTGELFF	TGCGCCAGCAGCCAAGTTAGGGGGACTGCGAACACCGGGGAGCTGTTTTTT
TRBV30	NA	few	TRBJ2-1	CARLGQGFNEQFF	TGTGCACGGCTAGGGCAGGGTTTCAATGAGCAGTTCTTC
TRBV7-2	TRBD1	NA	TRBJ1-5	CASSLARGQSQPQHF	TGTGCCAGCAGCTTAGCGAGGGGACAGAGTCAGCCCCAGCATTTT
TRBV19	TRBD1	NA	TRBJ1-1	CASSTRGYNTEAFF	TGTGCCAGTAGTACCAGGGGGTACAACACTGAAGCTTTCTTT
TRBV28	TRBD1	NA	TRBJ1-2	CASSLGTGYGGYTF	TGTGCCAGCAGTTTGGGGACAGGCTACGGTGGCTACACCTTC
TRBV7-8	NA	once	TRBJ2-7	CASSANPTYEQYF	TGTGCCAGCAGCGCGAACCCCACTTACGAGCAGTACTTC
TRBV9	NA	NA	TRBJ1-2	CASSSIGGYGYTF	TGTGCCAGCAGTTCTATTGGGGGATATGGCTACACCTTC
TRBV11-1	NA	NA	TRBJ2-7	CASSRGQILSYEQYF	TGTGCCAGCAGCCGCGGACAGATTTTATCCTACGAGCAGTACTTC
TRBV4-2	TRBD1	few	TRBJ1-2	CASSQDLGGDRGLYGYTF	TGTGCCAGCAGCCAAGACCTTGGTGGGGACAGGGGTCTCTATGGCTACACCTTC
TRBV19	TRBD1	NA	TRBJ2-2	CASWDRTGSLSTGELFF	TGTGCCAGTTGGGATCGGACAGGGTCGTTGTCGACCGGGGAGCTGTTTTTT
TRBV19	NA	NA	TRBJ1-2	CASNPTRRTVNDGYTF	TGTGCCAGTAACCCCACCCGTAGGACAGTGAACGATGGCTACACCTTC
TRBV7-9	TRBD1	NA	TRBJ1-3	CASSLTGIGNTIYF	TGTGCCAGCAGCTTGACAGGGATTGGAAACACCATATATTTT
TRBV2	NA	medium-sized	TRBJ2-7	CASRQKEQYF	TGTGCCAGCAGACAGAAAGAGCAGTACTTC
TRBV7-9	NA	NA	TRBJ1-4	CASRGERRGREKLFF	TGTGCCAGCAGGGGGGAACGACGGGGTCGTGAAAAACTGTTTTTT
TRBV18	NA	few	TRBJ2-6	CASSQSRSGANVLTF	TGTGCCAGCTCACAATCCCGTTCTGGGGCCAACGTCCTGACTTTC
TRBV19	NA	once	TRBJ2-2	CASRTRTGELFF	TGTGCCAGTAGAACGAGAACCGGGGAGCTGTTTTTT
TRBV10-3	TRBD1	NA	TRBJ2-7	CAIGDRVYEQYF	TGTGCCATAGGGGACAGGGTATACGAGCAGTACTTC
TRBV5-1	NA	NA	TRBJ1-3	CASSLALRGAGNTIYF	TGCGCCAGCAGCTTGGCCTTAAGGGGGGCTGGAAACACCATATATTTT
TRBV5-1	NA	NA	TRBJ2-6	CASSLDPGANVLTF	TGCGCCAGCAGCTTGGATCCCGGGGCCAACGTCCTGACTTTC
TRBV6-1	NA	NA	TRBJ1-5	CASSPGSSNQPQHF	TGTGCCAGCAGCCCCGGGTCGAGCAATCAGCCCCAGCATTTT
TRBV11-3	NA	NA	TRBJ2-5	CASSSEGTQYF	TGTGCCAGCAGCTCCGAAGGGACCCAGTACTTC
TRBV7-8	NA	NA	TRBJ1-1	CACLETEMNTEAFF	TGTGCGTGCTTGGAGACTGAAATGAACACTGAAGCTTTCTTT
TRBV9	NA	NA	TRBJ2-7	CASSAHLGQPYEQYF	TGTGCCAGCAGCGCCCATCTCGGTCAACCCTACGAGCAGTACTTC
TRBV4-2	TRBD1	few	TRBJ2-7	CASSQDGTGDYGEQYF	TGTGCCAGCAGCCAAGATGGGACAGGGGATTATGGCGAGCAGTACTTC
TRBV30	NA	once	TRBJ1-2	CAWSVGHGYTF	TGTGCCTGGAGTGTTGGACATGGCTACACCTTC
TRBV7-2	NA	few	TRBJ2-1	CASSREITYNEQFF	TGTGCCAGCAGCCGTGAGATAACCTACAATGAGCAGTTCTTC
TRBV30	NA	NA	TRBJ1-2	CAWSPGSLQRGYTF	TGTGCCTGGAGCCCCGGGAGCTTACAGCGGGGCTACACCTTC
TRBV27	TRBD1	NA	TRBJ2-7	CASSLFQGAIGGYEQYF	TGTGCCAGCAGTTTATTCCAGGGGGCAATAGGTGGATACGAGCAGTACTTC
TRBV18	NA	NA	TRBJ1-2	CASSPPRADSYGYTF	TGTGCCAGCTCACCACCGCGCGCAGACAGTTATGGCTACACCTTC
TRBV27	NA	few	TRBJ1-2	CASSPESPSMAGGGYTF	TGTGCCAGCAGTCCCGAAAGCCCCTCTATGGCGGGCGGTGGCTACACCTTC
TRBV7-6	NA	NA	TRBJ1-6	CASRAGPNSPLHF	TGTGCCAGCAGAGCAGGGCCTAATTCACCCCTCCACTTT
TRBV5-1	TRBD2	NA	TRBJ2-3	CASSLGQRGQDTQYF	TGCGCCAGCAGCTTGGGGCAGCGGGGGCAGGATACGCAGTATTTT
TRBV7-2	NA	few	TRBJ1-2	CASSLSQSYGYTF	TGTGCCAGCAGCCTCTCCCAGAGCTATGGCTACACCTTC
TRBV19	TRBD2	NA	TRBJ2-1	CASSPSAAAGGRLYSYNEQFF	TGTGCCAGTAGTCCGAGCGCGGCGGCGGGAGGGCGACTGTACTCCTACAATGAGCAGTTCTTC
TRBV2	NA	NA	TRBJ1-2	CASSEGRQRANYGYTF	TGTGCCAGCAGTGAGGGCAGACAAAGAGCTAACTATGGCTACACCTTC
TRBV4-1	NA	NA	TRBJ2-5	CASSHTDSRVLTQYF	TGCGCCAGCAGCCACACGGATAGCCGCGTTTTGACCCAGTACTTC
TRBV11-2	NA	NA	TRBJ2-7	CASSSWWGGRGYEQYF	TGTGCCAGCAGCTCCTGGTGGGGGGGGCGCGGATACGAGCAGTACTTC
TRBV12-5	TRBD2	few	TRBJ2-1	CASGLVPLPGLAGEIYNEQFF	TGTGCTAGTGGTTTGGTACCCTTGCCGGGACTAGCGGGAGAAATTTACAATGAGCAGTTCTTC
TRBV6-6	TRBD2	NA	TRBJ2-3	CASSYGAGAGDTQYF	TGTGCCAGCAGTTACGGAGCGGGAGCGGGAGATACGCAGTATTTT
TRBV10-3	NA	NA	TRBJ2-1	CAIGGGSTGNEQFF	TGTGCCATCGGGGGCGGGAGTACAGGGAATGAGCAGTTCTTC
TRBV7-2	NA	NA	TRBJ1-3	CASSPYGTTTANTIYF	TGTGCCAGCAGCCCATATGGGACGACTACTGCAAACACCATATATTTT
TRBV5-6	TRBD1	NA	TRBJ1-3	CASSGTGLTSGNTIYF	TGTGCCAGCAGCGGGACAGGGCTGACCTCTGGAAACACCATATATTTT
TRBV7-8	NA	NA	TRBJ1-1	CASSSLRIPEAFF	TGTGCCAGCAGCTCTTTAAGAATTCCGGAAGCTTTCTTT
TRBV5-6	NA	NA	TRBJ2-4	CASSFFENTGTAKNIQYF	TGTGCCAGCAGCTTTTTTGAAAATACCGGGACAGCCAAAAACATTCAGTACTTC
TRBV28	TRBD2	NA	TRBJ2-3	CASSPTRLAGGADTQYF	TGTGCCAGCAGTCCGACCCGACTAGCGGGAGGGGCAGATACGCAGTATTTT